The rows below give T cell receptor beta chains drawn from one sample of a study of blood T cell repertoires in COVID-19. Some clones are missing from TCRdb's copy, which holds only in-frame ones; the method was immunoSEQ multiplex PCR. Found here are under 150,000 clones, roughly 84% of them singletons; the top ten hold approximately 5.7%. Sequencing was performed on PBMCs or T cells enriched from blood (not recorded which). The receptors come from a woman aged 50 to 60 who had been exposed to COVID-19. CDR3s include the opening cysteine and the closing phenylalanine or tryptophan. A D gene is named only where the DNA matches it firmly. Some rows have no size entry. The others give once, few or many, or a class for an expanded clone.

J gene	D gene	clone size	V gene	CDR3 DNA	CDR3 protein
TRBJ1-3	.	.	TRBV10-3	TGTGCCATCAGTGATAGCCTCGGGGGGGGTTCTGGAAACACCATATATTTT	CAISDSLGGGSGNTIYF
TRBJ1-1	.	.	TRBV19	TGTGCCAGTAAAGGAGCAGCGAGGAACACTGAAGCTTTCTTT	CASKGAARNTEAFF
TRBJ2-7	.	.	TRBV5-1	TGCGCCAGCAGACCGGCCGCGGGGTCCGTCTACGAGCAGTACTTC	CASRPAAGSVYEQYF
TRBJ2-7	.	.	TRBV9	TGTGCCAGCAGCGCAAGGGGTAGCTCCTACGAGCAGTACTTC	CASSARGSSYEQYF
TRBJ2-1	TRBD2	.	TRBV7-2	TGTGCCAGCAGCTCACTAGCGGGGGGGCTTCGGAATGAGCAGTTCTTC	CASSSLAGGLRNEQFF
TRBJ1-1	.	.	TRBV29-1	TGCAGCGTCATCCCGACAGGAATGAACACTGAAGCTTTCTTT	CSVIPTGMNTEAFF
TRBJ2-7	.	.	TRBV19	TGTGCCAGTAGTTCACCCGGGCAGGGTGGAGGGGTCGAGCAGTACTTC	CASSSPGQGGGVEQYF
TRBJ1-2	.	once	TRBV27	TGTGCCAGCAGGACCAGGGCTCATAACTATGGCTACACCTTC	CASRTRAHNYGYTF
TRBJ2-3	TRBD2	.	TRBV14	TGTGCCAGCAGCCAAGAGACTAGCGGCCACACAGATACGCAGTATTTT	CASSQETSGHTDTQYF
TRBJ1-2	.	.	TRBV5-5	TGTGCCAGCAGCTTGGCCGAGTGGTACACCTTC	CASSLAEWYTF
TRBJ2-1	TRBD2	.	TRBV11-3	TGTGCCAGCAGCCGCAACCTAGCGGGAGGGGGAAATGAGCAGTTCTTC	CASSRNLAGGGNEQFF
TRBJ1-1	TRBD1	once	TRBV7-9	TGTGCCAGCAGCTTACCGGACAGGGGACCCCCTGAAGCTTTCTTT	CASSLPDRGPPEAFF
TRBJ1-2	TRBD1	.	TRBV7-8	TGTGCCAGCAGCCCCTGGACAGGTCAAGTCTCCTTC	CASSPWTGQVSF
TRBJ1-2	TRBD1	.	TRBV29-1	TGCAGCGTTGAATCAGCCCGGGACAGTTATAACTATGGCTACACCTTC	CSVESARDSYNYGYTF
TRBJ1-3	.	.	TRBV7-2	TGTGCCAGCAGCTGGGGGGGTAGCGGCAACACCATATATTTT	CASSWGGSGNTIYF
TRBJ1-1	.	.	TRBV7-9	TGTGCCAGCAGCTTAGTCGAGCCGAACACTGAAGCTTTCTTT	CASSLVEPNTEAFF
TRBJ1-1	TRBD1	.	TRBV10-2	TGCGCCAGCAGTGGTACAGGGGGTCTGAACACTGAAGCTTTCTTT	CASSGTGGLNTEAFF
TRBJ2-1	.	.	TRBV6-5	TGTTCATCCAGCAAAACCCGAGGAGGTATGGGTGAGCAGTTCTTC	CSSSKTRGGMGEQFF